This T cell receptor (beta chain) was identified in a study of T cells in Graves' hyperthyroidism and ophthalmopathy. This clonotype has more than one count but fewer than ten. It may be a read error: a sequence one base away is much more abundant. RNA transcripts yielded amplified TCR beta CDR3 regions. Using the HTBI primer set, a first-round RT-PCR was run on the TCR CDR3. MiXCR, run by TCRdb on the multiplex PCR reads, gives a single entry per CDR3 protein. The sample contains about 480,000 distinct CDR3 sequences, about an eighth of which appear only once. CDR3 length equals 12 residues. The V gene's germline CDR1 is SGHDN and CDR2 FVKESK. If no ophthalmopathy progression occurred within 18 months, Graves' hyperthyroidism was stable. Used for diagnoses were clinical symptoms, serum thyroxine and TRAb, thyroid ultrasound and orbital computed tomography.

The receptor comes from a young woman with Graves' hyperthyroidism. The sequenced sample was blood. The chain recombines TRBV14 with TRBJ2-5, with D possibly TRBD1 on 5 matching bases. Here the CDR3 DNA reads TGTGACAGCAGCCTGACAGACCAGACCCAGTACTTC. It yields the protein CDSSLTDQTQYF.